Each of the 23 T cell receptor beta chains below was sequenced from the same sample in a study of T cell clonality in common variable immunodeficiency. Here immunoSEQ multiplex PCR was the method, and the copy in TCRdb shows in-frame clones only, minus some. Observed in the sample are some 52,000 clones, none of them singletons. Sequenced: peripheral blood mononuclear cells. The receptor set was obtained from a person aged 18 to 75 in good health.

This clone was seen repeatedly, ten times or more. A junction boundary mismatches the germline segment, possibly from a read error. The read ends 3 residues shy of where the CDR3 ends; the end is completed using the germline J gene. This chain links TRBV7-7 with TRBJ2-7; D ambiguous. CDR3 size: 14 residues. Per germline, CDR1 SSHAT and CDR2 FNYEAQ (reference sequence). The sequenced part of the CDR3 DNA is TGTGCTAGCAGCTTCAGGCCCCAAGGCTACGAG. Encoded protein: CASSFRPQGYE. The complete CDR3 protein is CASSFRPQGYEQYF.

Comments on this clone: The observed sequence ends 3 residues before the CDR3 terminus, with the missing tail filled in from the germline J gene. The chain couples TRBV7-9 to TRBJ1-2; the D gene is possibly TRBD1 (5 bases). V lost 4 bases and J lost 5, with 14 bases in between. Germline V lookup: CDR1 SEHNR, CDR2 FQNEAQ (reference sequence). This CDR3 comprises 14 residues. CDR3 DNA, as far as it was read: TGTGCCAGCAGCTCCCCGACAGATAGGTATGGC. Its protein is CASSSPTDRYG. The full CDR3 reads CASSSPTDRYGYTF.

This clone has a handful of counts. The read comes to an end 3 residues before the CDR3 does, leaving the germline J gene to fill in the end. The V call is TRBV19, the J call TRBJ1-5; 10 nucleotides align to TRBD1. The CDR3 runs 19 residues. Germline CDR1 is LNHDA and CDR2 is SQIVND (reference sequence). V lost 1 base, J lost 0 bases, and 9 bases stayed unmatched. The CDR3 bases that were read are TGTGCCAGTAGTATAGTCCCCGGACAGGGGGTTGGTAGCAATCAGCCC. It yields the protein CASSIVPGQGVGSNQP. The whole CDR3 sequence is CASSIVPGQGVGSNQPQHF. Full variable domain (rest looked up from reference TRBV19 and TRBJ1-5): DGGITQSPKYLFRKEGQNVTLSCEQNLNHDAMYWYRQDPGQGLRLIYYSQIVNDFQKGDIAEGYSVSREKKESFPLTVTSAQKNPTAFYLCASSIVPGQGVGSNQPQHFGDGTRLSIL.

This clone has just a few counts. From the germline J gene comes the end of the CDR3, since the read stops 3 residues before it. The rearrangement links TRBV30 to TRBJ1-2; a possible D gene is TRBD1 (5 bases). Per the germline V gene, CDR1 is GTSNPN and CDR2 is SVGIG (reference sequence). This CDR3 region has 14 residues. CDR3 bases read: TGTGCCTGGAGGCGGGGGGGAGACACAGATACC. Its translation: CAWRRGGDTDT. The CDR3 in its entirety is CAWRRGGDTDTYTF.

This clone was recorded many times. The DNA ends 3 residues before the CDR3 does, and the rest of the CDR3 is filled in from the germline J gene. This chain links TRBV9 with TRBJ2-2; 9 bases fit TRBD2. J was trimmed by 8 bases and V by 3 bases; bases with no gene match: 11. Germline V gives CDR1 SGDLS, CDR2 YYNGEE. The CDR3 is made up of 16 amino acids. The CDR3 region is CASSAIAGVAFGELFF. CDR3 DNA (partial): TGTGCCAGCAGCGCGATAGCGGGAGTGGCCTTTGGGGAG.

This clone was counted ten times or more. The CDR3 end is not reached by the read, which stops 3 residues before it; the germline J gene fills it in. J is TRBJ2-3 and V is TRBV9; 11 bases line up with TRBD2. V lost 6 bases to trimming and J lost 2 bases; unmatched junction nucleotides: 5. This CDR3 contains 15 residues. CDR1 and CDR2 from the germline V gene are SGDLS and YYNGEE. The chain's CDR3 is CASTKTSGDTDTQYF. The DNA read from the CDR3 is TGTGCCAGCACCAAGACTAGCGGGGACACAGATACG.

This clone has at least ten counts. The CDR3 end lies 3 residues beyond the end of the read and is filled in from the germline J gene. The V and J genes are TRBV7-2 and TRBJ1-1; perhaps TRBD1 as D (5 bases). The CDR3 sequence is 14 residues long. V lost 1 base and J 4 bases, leaving 10 bases between the germline ends. The germline gives CDR1 SGHTA, CDR2 FQGNSA. The CDR3 loop reads CASSLDPGGTEAFF. The CDR3 DNA, read in part, is TGTGCCAGCAGCTTAGATCCGGGGGGCACTGAA.

This clone has a count of ten or more. With the read ending 3 residues before the CDR3 end, the germline J gene is used to fill in that end. The chain employs TRBV30 and TRBJ2-7; 10 bases map to TRBD1. The V segment lost 2 bases and the J segment 6 bases; nucleotides outside the gene matches: 4. The CDR3 consists of 13 residues. Germline V gives CDR1 GTSNPN, CDR2 SVGIG (reference sequence). The CDR3 loop reads CAWSLGTGVEQYF. Incomplete CDR3 DNA: TGTGCCTGGAGTTTAGGGACAGGGGTCGAG. The variable domain in full, completed from reference TRBV30 and TRBJ2-7, reads SQTIHQWPATLVQPVGSPLSLECTVEGTSNPNLYWYRQAAGRGLQLLFYSVGIGQISSEVPQNLSASRPQDRQFILSSKKLLLSDSGFYLCAWSLGTGVEQYFGPGTRLTVT.

This clone was observed at least ten times. The read terminates 3 residues before the CDR3 end, so the remaining end is supplied by the germline J gene. The chain employs TRBV11-2 and TRBJ2-2; 11 nucleotides match TRBD2. The length of the CDR3 is 15 residues. Germline values: CDR1 SGHAT, CDR2 FQNNGV. The sequenced part of the CDR3 DNA is TGTGCCAGCAGCCAGACGGCTAGCGGGAGGTTTGAG. The encoded protein is CASSQTASGRFE. In full, the CDR3 is CASSQTASGRFELFF. Full variable domain (remainder filled in from reference TRBV11-2 and TRBJ2-2): EAGVAQSPRYKIIEKRQSVAFWCNPISGHATLYWYQQILGQGPKLLIQFQNNGVVDDSQLPKDRFSAERLKGVDSTLKIQPAKLEDSAVYLCASSQTASGRFELFFGEGSRLTVL.

This clone was picked up many times. Read data end 3 residues before the CDR3 end; the end is taken from the germline J gene. The rearrangement joins TRBV18 to TRBJ1-2; D possibly corresponds to TRBD1 (5 bases). Germline V gene lookup returns CDR1 KGHSH and CDR2 LQKENI. V was clipped by 3 bases and J by 5 bases, with 16 bases between them. This CDR3 has 15 residues. The sequenced part of the CDR3 DNA is TGTGCCAGCTCACCGGGGGGGACGGTTGATTATGGC. Translating gives CASSPGGTVDYG. The CDR3 in full is CASSPGGTVDYGYTF.

For this clone: The CDR3 end falls 3 residues outside the read, so it is completed with the germline J gene. The chain recombines TRBV18 with TRBJ2-2; 8 nucleotides match TRBD2. Germline CDR1 is KGHSH and CDR2 is LQKENI. V dropped 4 bases and J dropped 3; count of bases not matched to a gene: 4. The CDR3 length is 15 residues. The chain's CDR3 is CASSLSSGDTGELFF. Incomplete CDR3 DNA: TGTGCCAGCTCACTGAGTAGCGGGGACACCGGGGAG.

This clone was observed many times. From the germline J gene comes the end of the CDR3, since the read stops 3 residues before it. J is TRBJ1-1 and V is TRBV7-2; 7 nucleotides line up with TRBD1. J lost 3 bases, V lost 5 bases, and 9 bases had no gene match. Germline CDR1 is SGHTA and CDR2 is FQGNSA. The CDR3 runs 15 residues. CDR3 protein: CASSPWEGADTEAFF. Incomplete CDR3 DNA: TGTGCCAGCAGCCCCTGGGAGGGGGCGGACACTGAA. Full variable domain (outside the CDR3, taken from reference TRBV7-2 and TRBJ1-1): GAGVSQSPSNKVTEKGKDVELRCDPISGHTALYWYRQSLGQGLEFLIYFQGNSAPDKSGLPSDRFSAERTGGSVSTLTIQRTQQEDSAVYLCASSPWEGADTEAFFGQGTRLTVV.

This clone was seen at least ten times. The read ends 3 residues before the CDR3 terminus; that terminus is restored from the germline J gene. The chain couples TRBV2 to TRBJ1-4, with D uncertain. V was pared by 6 bases and J by 0 bases, with 8 bases between. This CDR3 comprises 14 residues. Per the germline V gene, CDR1 is SNHLY and CDR2 is FYNNEI. CDR3 bases read: TGTGCCAGCAGAGCTCTTGCAACTAATGAAAAA. It yields the protein CASRALATNEK. The complete CDR3 protein is CASRALATNEKLFF.

The sample holds many counts of this clone. The missing CDR3 end, 3 residues past where the read stops, is filled in from the germline J gene. The chain couples TRBV5-1 to TRBJ2-7; 8 bases line up with TRBD1. The CDR3 is 14 residues long. Germline V CDR1 and CDR2: SGHRS, YFSETQ. V was clipped by 0 bases and J by 4 bases; unmatched bases: 3. The covered CDR3 bases are TGCGCCAGCAGCTTGGACGGACAGGGTTACGAG. Encoded protein: CASSLDGQGYE. The whole CDR3 protein is CASSLDGQGYEQYF.

This clone has a count of ten or more. The read terminates 3 residues ahead of where the CDR3 ends, so the germline J gene completes it. V and J are TRBV29-1 and TRBJ2-7; D is unresolved. In germline, CDR1 is SQVTM, CDR2 ANQGSEA. The CDR3 has 13 amino acids. V was cut by 5 bases and J by 1 base, with 12 bases left in between. CDR3: CSVLGPTSYEQYF. The sequenced part of the CDR3 DNA is TGCAGCGTTCTGGGCCCCACGTCCTACGAG.

For this clone: Relative to the germline gene, one junction end is altered; a read error may explain this. The read terminates 3 residues before the CDR3 end, so the remaining end is supplied by the germline J gene. The chain links TRBV19 to TRBJ1-5, with 7 bases matching TRBD1. Germline V gene sequence: CDR1 LNHDA, CDR2 SQIVND (reference sequence). The length of the CDR3 is 15 residues. CDR3: CTSSISGGPDQPQHF. CDR3 DNA (partial): TGTACCAGTAGTATCTCAGGGGGTCCGGATCAGCCC.

This clone was seen many times. The CDR3 end falls 3 residues outside the read, so it is completed with the germline J gene. This rearrangement joins TRBV18 to TRBJ2-6, with 8 nucleotides matching TRBD1. The germline V gene has CDR1 KGHSH and CDR2 LQKENI. V lost 6 bases to trimming and J lost 2 bases; unmatched junction nucleotides: 12. CDR3 size: 18 residues. This CDR3 reads CASSQSRTGLAGANVLTF. The CDR3 DNA, read in part, is TGTGCCAGCTCGCAGAGTAGGACAGGGCTTGCTGGGGCCAACGTC. Based on the CDR3 plus reference TRBV18 and TRBJ2-6, the full variable domain is NAGVMQNPRHLVRRRGQEARLRCSPMKGHSHVYWYRQLPEEGLKFMVYLQKENIIDESGMPKERFSAEFPKEGPSILRIQQVVRGDSAAYFCASSQSRTGLAGANVLTFGAGSRLTVL.

This clone occurred many times. The sequence runs out 3 residues before the end of the CDR3; the remainder is reconstructed from the germline J gene. V is TRBV30 and J is TRBJ2-7; no reliable D call. CDR1 and CDR2 (germline): GTSNPN, SVGIG (reference sequence). This CDR3 has 14 residues. Trimming left V 0 bases short and J 3 bases short, with 12 bases between. The DNA read from the CDR3 is TGTGCCTGGAGTGTTACCGGGTCTAACTACGAG. This gives the protein CAWSVTGSNYE. The full CDR3 reads CAWSVTGSNYEQYF.

This clone was counted between two and nine times. The read finishes 3 residues shy of the CDR3 end, and the germline J gene is used to complete it. The rearrangement uses TRBV6-1 and TRBJ2-7; possible D gene TRBD2, 7 bases. This CDR3 is 16 amino acids long. CDR1 is MNHNS and CDR2 is SASEGT in the germline V gene. Trimming took 1 base from V and 6 from J, leaving 19 bases between them. The CDR3 protein is CASSEEGGYGVSEQYF. The CDR3 bases that were read are TGTGCCAGCAGTGAAGAGGGGGGGTACGGGGTTTCCGAG.

A few counts support this clone. With the read ending 3 residues before the CDR3 end, the germline J gene is used to fill in that end. The same CDR3 arises from other DNA sequences in this sample as well. V is TRBV18 and J is TRBJ2-1; 10 bases fit TRBD1. V shed 0 bases and J 7 bases; nucleotides not matched to a gene: 3. CDR3 length equals 15 residues. In germline, CDR1 is KGHSH, CDR2 LQKENI. The CDR3 here is CASSPPGTGVNEQFF. The part of the CDR3 DNA that was read is TGTGCCAGCTCACCACCCGGGACAGGGGTAAATGAG.

This clone was observed many times. The read falls 3 residues short of the CDR3 end, and the missing part is taken from the germline J gene. The J gene is TRBJ2-7, the V gene TRBV20-1; possible D gene TRBD1, 5 bases. The CDR3 runs to 12 residues. Between the trimmed V and J ends, which lost 3 bases and 3 bases, there was a span of 9 bases. Germline CDR1 and CDR2: DFQATT and SNEGSKA (reference sequence). The covered CDR3 bases are TGCAGTGCTAGGGAAGGGGACTACGAG. This encodes CSAREGDYE. The full CDR3 is CSAREGDYEQYF.

This clone was counted ten times or more. The read halts 3 residues ahead of the CDR3 end, with the missing end drawn from the germline J gene. This chain connects TRBV6-1 to TRBJ2-7, with D possibly TRBD1 on 6 matching bases. Germline V gives CDR1 MNHNS, CDR2 SASEGT. Deletions cut 3 bases from V and 3 bases from J, with 15 bases between. The CDR3 extends over 15 amino acids. CDR3 sequence: CASSDTGTTNYEQYF. The DNA read from the CDR3 is TGTGCCAGCAGTGACACCGGGACAACTAACTACGAG.

This clone occurred many times. The read halts 3 residues ahead of the CDR3 end, with the missing end drawn from the germline J gene. This chain connects TRBV19 to TRBJ2-1, with D perhaps given as TRBD1 or TRBD2 (5 bases each). Germline values: CDR1 LNHDA, CDR2 SQIVND (reference sequence). V lost 5 bases and J 6 bases, leaving 14 bases between the germline ends. The CDR3 runs 14 residues. The covered CDR3 bases are TGTGCCAGTAGTGAGGGGATCTTACGCAATGAG. It yields the protein CASSEGILRNE. The complete CDR3 reads CASSEGILRNEQFF.